The T cell receptor beta chain under discussion was sequenced for a study of T cells in Graves' hyperthyroidism and ophthalmopathy. Overall study context: Blood from the periphery was taken at initial diagnosis, before any treatment. Overall study results and limits: Through a model of 13 V-J features, ophthalmopathy was separated from stable hyperthyroidism. Onset of ophthalmopathy came a median around 6.5 months after the model predicted it.

Many counts were recorded for this clonotype. No antigen is known for it. The CDR3 loop spans 13 amino acids. The germline CDR1 and CDR2 sequences are MDHEN and SYDVKM. Trimming cost V 4 bases and J 9 bases, with 14 bases left between them. No ophthalmopathy progression within 18 months constituted stable Graves' hyperthyroidism. RNA transcripts were the template for amplifying TCR beta CDR3 regions. HTBI primers were employed in a first-round RT-PCR of the TCR CDR3. TCRdb used MiXCR to reprocess the multiplex PCR reads, holding one entry per CDR3 protein. The sample includes about 720,000 distinct CDR3 sequences, roughly 15% of them seen just once.

The sequence was collected from a man between 18 and 35 years old with Graves' hyperthyroidism. The chain has TRBV28 and TRBJ2-3; unclear D gene. The sample was blood. The CDR3 DNA is TGTGCCAGCAGTTCTCAGCTAGGAGACACGCAGTATTTT. This translates into CASSSQLGDTQYF.